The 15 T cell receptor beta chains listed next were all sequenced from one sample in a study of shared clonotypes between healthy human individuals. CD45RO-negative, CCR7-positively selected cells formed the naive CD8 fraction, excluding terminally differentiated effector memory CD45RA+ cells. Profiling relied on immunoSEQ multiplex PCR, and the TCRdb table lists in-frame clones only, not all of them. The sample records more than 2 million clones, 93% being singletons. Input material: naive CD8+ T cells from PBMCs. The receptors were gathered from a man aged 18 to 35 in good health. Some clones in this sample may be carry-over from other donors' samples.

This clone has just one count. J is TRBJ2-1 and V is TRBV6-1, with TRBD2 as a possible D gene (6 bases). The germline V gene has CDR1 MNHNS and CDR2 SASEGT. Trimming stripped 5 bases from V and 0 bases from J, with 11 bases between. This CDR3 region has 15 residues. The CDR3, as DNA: TGTGCCAGCAGTACCGGGGGTAGCTCCTACAATGAGCAGTTCTTC. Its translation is CASSTGGSSYNEQFF.

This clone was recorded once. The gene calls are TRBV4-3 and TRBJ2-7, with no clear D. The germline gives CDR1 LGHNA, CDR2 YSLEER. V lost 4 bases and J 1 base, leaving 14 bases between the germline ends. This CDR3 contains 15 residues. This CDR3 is CASSLEPDGSYEQYF. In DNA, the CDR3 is TGCGCCAGCAGCCTTGAACCGGACGGATCCTACGAGCAGTACTTC.

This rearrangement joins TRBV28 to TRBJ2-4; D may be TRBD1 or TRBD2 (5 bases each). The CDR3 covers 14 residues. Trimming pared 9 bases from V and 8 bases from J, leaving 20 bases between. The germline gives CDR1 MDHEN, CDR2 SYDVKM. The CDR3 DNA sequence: TGTGCCAGTGGGGGATGGGCAGGGAATCACATTCAGTACTTC. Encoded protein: CASGGWAGNHIQYF.

The CDR3 coding sequence is TGTGCCATCAGTGGGACGACTAGCGGGTACCGACCCTACGAGCAGTACTTC. Its protein product is CAISGTTSGYRPYEQYF. This chain links TRBV10-3 with TRBJ2-7; TRBD2 aligns across 10 bases. Unmatched junction bases numbered 11, after V lost 4 bases and J lost 2 bases. The CDR3 loop spans 17 amino acids. Germline values: CDR1 ENHRY, CDR2 SYGVKD.

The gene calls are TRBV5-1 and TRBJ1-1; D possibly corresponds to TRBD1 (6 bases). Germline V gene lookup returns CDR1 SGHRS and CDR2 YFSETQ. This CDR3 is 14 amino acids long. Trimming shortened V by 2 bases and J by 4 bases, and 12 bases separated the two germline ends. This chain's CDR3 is CASSFGGAGTEAFF. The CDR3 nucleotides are TGCGCCAGCAGCTTTGGGGGCGCGGGCACTGAAGCTTTCTTT.

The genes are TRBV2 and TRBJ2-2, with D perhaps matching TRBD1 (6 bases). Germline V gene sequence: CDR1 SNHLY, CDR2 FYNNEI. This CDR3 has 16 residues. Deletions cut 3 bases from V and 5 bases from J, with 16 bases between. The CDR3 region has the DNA TGTGCCAGCAGTGAGAGGTATCCAGGGGCTACCGGGGAGCTGTTTTTT. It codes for CASSERYPGATGELFF.

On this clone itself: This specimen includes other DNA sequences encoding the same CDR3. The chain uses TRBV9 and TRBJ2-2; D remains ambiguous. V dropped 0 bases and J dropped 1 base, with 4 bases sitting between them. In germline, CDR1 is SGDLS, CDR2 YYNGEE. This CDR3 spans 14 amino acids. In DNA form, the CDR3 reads TGTGCCAGCAGCGTAGTCGGGAACACCGGGGAGCTGTTTTTT. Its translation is CASSVVGNTGELFF.

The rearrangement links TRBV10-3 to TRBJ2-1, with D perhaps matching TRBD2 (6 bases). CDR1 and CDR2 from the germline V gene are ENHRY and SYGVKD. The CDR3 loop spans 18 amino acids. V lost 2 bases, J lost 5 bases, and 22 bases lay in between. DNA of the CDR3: TGTGCCATCAGTGAGGACTCCCTTTTCGGGAGTGGTAACAATGAGCAGTTCTTC. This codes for CAISEDSLFGSGNNEQFF.

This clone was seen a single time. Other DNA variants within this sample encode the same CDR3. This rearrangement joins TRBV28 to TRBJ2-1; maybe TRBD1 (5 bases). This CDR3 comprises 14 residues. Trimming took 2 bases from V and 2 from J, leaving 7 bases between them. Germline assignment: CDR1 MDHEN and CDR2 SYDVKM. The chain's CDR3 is CASSLQGAYNEQFF. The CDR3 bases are TGTGCCAGCAGTTTACAGGGCGCCTACAATGAGCAGTTCTTC.

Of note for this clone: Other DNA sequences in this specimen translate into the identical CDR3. CDR3 loop: CASSFPGGYEQYF. Here the CDR3 DNA reads TGTGCCAGCAGTTTCCCAGGGGGATACGAGCAGTACTTC. The V and J genes are TRBV27 and TRBJ2-7; 7 bases match TRBD1. The CDR3 sequence is 13 residues long. Germline values: CDR1 MNHEY, CDR2 SMNVEV (reference sequence). With 3 bases clipped from V and 4 bases from J, the junction kept 3 bases outside the gene matches.

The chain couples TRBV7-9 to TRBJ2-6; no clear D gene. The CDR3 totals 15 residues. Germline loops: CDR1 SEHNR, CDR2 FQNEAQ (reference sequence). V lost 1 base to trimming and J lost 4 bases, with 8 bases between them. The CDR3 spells CASSLGGTGANVLTF. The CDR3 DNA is TGTGCCAGCAGCTTAGGAGGTACAGGGGCCAACGTCCTGACTTTC.

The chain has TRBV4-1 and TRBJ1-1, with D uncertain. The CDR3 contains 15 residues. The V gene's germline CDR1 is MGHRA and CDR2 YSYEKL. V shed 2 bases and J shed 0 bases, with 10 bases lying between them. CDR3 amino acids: CASSQRPQVNTEAFF. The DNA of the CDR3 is TGCGCCAGCAGCCAAAGGCCCCAGGTGAACACTGAAGCTTTCTTT.

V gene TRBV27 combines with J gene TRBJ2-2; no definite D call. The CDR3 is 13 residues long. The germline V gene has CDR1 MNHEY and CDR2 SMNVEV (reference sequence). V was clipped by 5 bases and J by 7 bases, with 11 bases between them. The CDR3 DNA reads TGTGCCAGCAGTAATATATTGGTCGGGGAGCTGTTTTTT. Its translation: CASSNILVGELFF.

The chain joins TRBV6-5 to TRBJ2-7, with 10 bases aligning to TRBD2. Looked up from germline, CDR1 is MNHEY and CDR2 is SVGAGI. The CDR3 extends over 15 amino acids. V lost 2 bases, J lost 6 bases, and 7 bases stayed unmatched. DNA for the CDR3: TGTGCCAGCAGTTACGCCCTAGCGGGAGCAGGCGAGCAGTACTTC. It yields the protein CASSYALAGAGEQYF.

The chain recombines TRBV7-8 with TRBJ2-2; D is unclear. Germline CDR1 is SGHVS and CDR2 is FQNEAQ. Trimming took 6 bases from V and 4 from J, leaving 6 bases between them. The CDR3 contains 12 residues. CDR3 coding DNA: TGTGCCAGCAGTTGGAGCACCGGGGAGCTGTTTTTT. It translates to CASSWSTGELFF.